The 10 T cell receptor beta chains below were found in one sample sequenced in a study of identical twins. TCRdb re-called the 5' RACE reads through MiXCR, storing one row per CDR3 protein. The sample shows 510,000 or so distinct CDR3 sequences, roughly 15% of them seen only once. The sample also formed part of further work on yellow fever vaccine responses in identical twins.

Material: CD4+ T cells sorted from blood. These receptors came from a woman aged 18-29 years in good health.

This rearrangement joins TRBV5-1 to TRBJ2-3; 8 bases are shared with TRBD2. The CDR3 totals 16 residues. Germline lookup yields CDR1 SGHRS and CDR2 YFSETQ. V was pared by 1 base and J by 5 bases, with 9 bases of the junction left unmatched. CDR3 bases: TGCGCCAGCAGCTTGTCCGTCGGGGGGGCCATAGATACGCAGTATTTT. This sequence encodes CASSLSVGGAIDTQYF.

The V gene is TRBV7-8, the J gene TRBJ2-5; 10 nucleotides match TRBD2. V was clipped by 10 bases and J by 5 bases; unmatched bases: 19. Per germline, CDR1 SGHVS and CDR2 FQNEAQ. The CDR3 extends over 17 amino acids. The CDR3 loop reads CATTKSRLAGARETQYF. In DNA, the CDR3 is TGTGCCACTACGAAAAGTCGGCTAGCGGGAGCCCGGGAGACCCAGTACTTC.

There are a few counts of this clonotype. The chain is built from TRBV5-1 and TRBJ1-1, with D perhaps matching TRBD1 (5 bases). The V and J ends lost 6 bases and 1 base respectively, with 10 bases between them. The germline V gene encodes CDR1 SGHRS and CDR2 YFSETQ. CDR3 length: 13 residues. The CDR3 sequence: CASNVGQNTEAFF. The DNA for the CDR3 is TGCGCCAGCAACGTCGGACAGAACACTGAAGCTTTCTTT.

The chain combines TRBV11-2 with TRBJ2-1; TRBD2 aligns across 9 bases. The CDR3 covers 15 residues. The trim removed 3 bases at V and 7 bases at J, leaving 7 bases unmatched. Germline V gene lookup returns CDR1 SGHAT and CDR2 FQNNGV. The CDR3 region is CASSFVDSGRNEQFF. As DNA, the CDR3 is TGTGCCAGCAGCTTTGTGGATAGCGGGAGAAATGAGCAGTTCTTC.

V is TRBV5-1 and J is TRBJ1-2; D not resolved. The V gene lost 0 bases and the J gene lost 3 bases, with 6 bases spanning the gap. The CDR3 has 13 amino acids. Germline CDR1 is SGHRS and CDR2 is YFSETQ. The CDR3 DNA follows: TGCGCCAGCAGCTTGGACGGACACTATGGCTACACCTTC. This translates into CASSLDGHYGYTF.

Only a few counts were recorded for this clonotype. CDR3 region: CATTREGQETQYF. The CDR3 nucleotides are TGTGCCACCACCAGGGAGGGTCAAGAGACCCAGTACTTC. V gene TRBV15 combines with J gene TRBJ2-5; 7 nucleotides match TRBD2. The junction had 4 bases not matched to a gene; V was cut back by 7 bases and J by 2 bases. The CDR3 covers 13 residues. CDR1 LNHNV and CDR2 YYDKDF come from the germline V gene (reference sequence).

This clonotype was counted a few times. The chain couples TRBV12-3 or TRBV12-4 to TRBJ2-2; D is unresolved. V shed 6 bases and J shed 1 base, with 15 bases lying between them. This CDR3 comprises 16 residues. The DNA for the CDR3 is TGTGCCAGCAGCGTGCCGCGGAGAGTGAACACCGGGGAGCTGTTTTTT. It encodes CASSVPRRVNTGELFF.

In the case of this clonotype: One end of the junction is discordant with germline, which a read error may explain. The chain joins TRBV12-3 or TRBV12-4 to TRBJ2-7; 7 bases line up with TRBD2. The CDR3 extends over 14 amino acids. The CDR3 loop reads CASSRSGPTYEQNF. The CDR3 DNA reads as TGTGCCAGCAGCCGTAGCGGGCCTACCTACGAGCAGAACTTC.

This chain uses TRBV7-9 with TRBJ2-3, with D possibly matching TRBD1 (6 bases). Germline V lookup: CDR1 SEHNR, CDR2 FQNEAQ (reference sequence). The V and J ends lost 1 base and 3 bases respectively, with 11 bases between them. CDR3 length equals 15 residues. The CDR3 loop reads CASSLVVTGTDTQYF. The CDR3 DNA reads TGTGCCAGCAGCTTAGTGGTGACAGGAACAGATACGCAGTATTTT.

The chain carries TRBV24-1 and TRBJ2-5; the D gene is possibly TRBD1 (6 bases). The CDR3 spans 13 residues. V lost 4 bases, J lost 13 bases, and 18 bases lay in between. The germline gives CDR1 KGHDR, CDR2 SFDVKD. The CDR3 sequence: CATSDPPYRELYF. For the CDR3, the DNA is TGTGCCACCAGTGACCCGCCTTACAGGGAATTGTACTTC.